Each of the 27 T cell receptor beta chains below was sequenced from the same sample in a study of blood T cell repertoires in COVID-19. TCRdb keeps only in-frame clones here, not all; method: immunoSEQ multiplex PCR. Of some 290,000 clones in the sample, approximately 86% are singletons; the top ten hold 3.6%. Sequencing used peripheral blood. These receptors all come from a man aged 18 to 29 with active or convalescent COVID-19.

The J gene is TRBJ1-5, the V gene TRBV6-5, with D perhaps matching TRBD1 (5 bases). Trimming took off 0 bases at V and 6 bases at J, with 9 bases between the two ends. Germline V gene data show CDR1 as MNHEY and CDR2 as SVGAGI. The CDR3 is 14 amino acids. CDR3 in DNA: TGTGCCAGCAGTTACTCAAGCGGGGGTCAGCCCCAGCATTTT. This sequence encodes CASSYSSGGQPQHF.

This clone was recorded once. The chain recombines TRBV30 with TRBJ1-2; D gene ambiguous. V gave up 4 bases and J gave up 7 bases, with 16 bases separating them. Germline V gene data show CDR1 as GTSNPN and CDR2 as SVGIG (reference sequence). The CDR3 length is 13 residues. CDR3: CAWTQTGGSGYTF. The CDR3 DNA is TGTGCCTGGACCCAAACCGGAGGGAGTGGCTACACCTTC.

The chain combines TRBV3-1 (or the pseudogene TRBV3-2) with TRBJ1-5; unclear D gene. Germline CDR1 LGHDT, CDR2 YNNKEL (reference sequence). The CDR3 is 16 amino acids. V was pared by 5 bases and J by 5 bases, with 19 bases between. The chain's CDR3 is CASSAHGGVGHQPQHF. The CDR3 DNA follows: TGTGCCAGCAGCGCGCACGGCGGGGTTGGTCATCAGCCCCAGCATTTT.

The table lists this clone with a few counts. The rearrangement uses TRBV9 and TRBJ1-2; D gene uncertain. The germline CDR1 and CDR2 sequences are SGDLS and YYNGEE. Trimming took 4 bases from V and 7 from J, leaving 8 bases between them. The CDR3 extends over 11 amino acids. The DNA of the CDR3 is TGTGCCAGCAGCCGGGAGGGTGGCTACACCTTC. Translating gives CASSREGGYTF. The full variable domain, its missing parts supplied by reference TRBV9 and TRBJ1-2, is DSGVTQTPKHLITATGQRVTLRCSPRSGDLSVYWYQQSLDQGLQFLIQYYNGEERAKGNILERFSAQQFPDLHSELNLSSLELGDSALYFCASSREGGYTFGSGTRLTVV.

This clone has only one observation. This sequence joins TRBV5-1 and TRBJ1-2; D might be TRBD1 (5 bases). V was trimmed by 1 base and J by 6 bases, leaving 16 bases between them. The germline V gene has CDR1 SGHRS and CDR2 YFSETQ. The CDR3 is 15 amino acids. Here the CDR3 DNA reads TGCGCCAGCAGCTTGACGTGGGGGGAAATGGATGGCTACACCTTC. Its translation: CASSLTWGEMDGYTF.

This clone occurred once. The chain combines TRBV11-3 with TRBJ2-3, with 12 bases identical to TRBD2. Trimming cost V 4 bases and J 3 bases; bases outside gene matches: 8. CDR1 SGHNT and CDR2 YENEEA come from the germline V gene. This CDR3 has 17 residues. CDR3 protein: CASSWLAGGRGTDTQYF. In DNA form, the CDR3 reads TGTGCCAGCAGCTGGCTAGCGGGAGGGCGTGGGACAGATACGCAGTATTTT.

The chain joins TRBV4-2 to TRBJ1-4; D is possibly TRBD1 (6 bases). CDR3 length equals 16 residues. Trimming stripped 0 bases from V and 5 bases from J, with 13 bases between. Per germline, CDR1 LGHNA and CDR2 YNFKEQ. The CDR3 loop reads CASSQDTGSRNEKLFF. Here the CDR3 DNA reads TGTGCCAGCAGCCAAGACACAGGGTCGCGGAATGAAAAACTGTTTTTT.

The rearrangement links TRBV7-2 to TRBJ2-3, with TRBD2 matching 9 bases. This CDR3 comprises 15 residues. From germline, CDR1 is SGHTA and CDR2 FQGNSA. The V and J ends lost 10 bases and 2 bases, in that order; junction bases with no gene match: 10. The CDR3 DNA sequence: TGTGCCACATCACCTAGCGGGGTGGTCACAGATACGCAGTATTTT. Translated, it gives CATSPSGVVTDTQYF. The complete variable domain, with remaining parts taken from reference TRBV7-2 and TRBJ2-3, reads GAGVSQSPSNKVTEKGKDVELRCDPISGHTALYWYRQSLGQGLEFLIYFQGNSAPDKSGLPSDRFSAERTGGSVSTLTIQRTQQEDSAVYLCATSPSGVVTDTQYFGPGTRLTVL.

The CDR3 nucleotides are TGTGCCAGCAGCTCTCGGACAGGGCACGAGCAGTACTTC. This sequence encodes CASSSRTGHEQYF. The chain links TRBV11-2 to TRBJ2-7; 8 bases agree with TRBD1. Trimming cost V 4 bases and J 5 bases; bases outside gene matches: 4. Germline lookup yields CDR1 SGHAT and CDR2 FQNNGV. This CDR3 has 13 amino acids.

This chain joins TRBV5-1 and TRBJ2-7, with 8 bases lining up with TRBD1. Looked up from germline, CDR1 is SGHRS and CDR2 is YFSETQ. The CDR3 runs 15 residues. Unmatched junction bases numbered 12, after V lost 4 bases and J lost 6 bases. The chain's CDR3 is CASSVPGQDPSEQYF. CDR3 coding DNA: TGCGCCAGCAGCGTTCCGGGACAGGACCCTTCCGAGCAGTACTTC.

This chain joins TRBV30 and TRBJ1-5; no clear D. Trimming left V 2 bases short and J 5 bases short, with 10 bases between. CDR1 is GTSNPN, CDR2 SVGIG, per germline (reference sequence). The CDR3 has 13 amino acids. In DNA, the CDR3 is TGTGCCTGGAGTTTGTCTCTTGATCAGCCCCAGCATTTT. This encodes CAWSLSLDQPQHF.

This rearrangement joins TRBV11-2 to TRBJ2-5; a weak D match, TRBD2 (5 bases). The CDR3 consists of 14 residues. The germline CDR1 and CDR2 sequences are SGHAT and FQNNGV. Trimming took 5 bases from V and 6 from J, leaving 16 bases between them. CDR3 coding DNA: TGTGCCAGCAGCCCGAACCGGGGTCGGCAGACCCAGTACTTC. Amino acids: CASSPNRGRQTQYF.

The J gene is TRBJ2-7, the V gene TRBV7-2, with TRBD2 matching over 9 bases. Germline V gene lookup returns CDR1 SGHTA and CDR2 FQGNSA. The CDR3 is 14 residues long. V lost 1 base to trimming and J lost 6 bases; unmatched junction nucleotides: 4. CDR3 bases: TGTGCCAGCAGCTTAGAACTAGCGGGCTTCGAGCAGTACTTC. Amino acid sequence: CASSLELAGFEQYF. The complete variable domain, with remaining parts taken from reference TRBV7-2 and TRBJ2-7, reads GAGVSQSPSNKVTEKGKDVELRCDPISGHTALYWYRQSLGQGLEFLIYFQGNSAPDKSGLPSDRFSAERTGGSVSTLTIQRTQQEDSAVYLCASSLELAGFEQYFGPGTRLTVT.

As DNA, the CDR3 is TGTGCCACCAGCAGAGACGTCGGGGACAGTGCCTACTCCTACGAGCAGTACTTC. Its protein is CATSRDVGDSAYSYEQYF. V gene TRBV15 combines with J gene TRBJ2-7, with TRBD1 matching 7 bases. Germline V gene lookup returns CDR1 LNHNV and CDR2 YYDKDF (reference sequence). The CDR3 is 18 amino acids. V lost 0 bases to trimming and J lost 0 bases; unmatched junction nucleotides: 11.

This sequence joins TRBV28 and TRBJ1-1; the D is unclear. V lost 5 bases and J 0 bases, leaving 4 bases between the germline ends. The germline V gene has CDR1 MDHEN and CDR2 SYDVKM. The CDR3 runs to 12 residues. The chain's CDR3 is CASSEVNTEAFF. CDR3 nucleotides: TGTGCCAGCAGTGAGGTGAACACTGAAGCTTTCTTT.

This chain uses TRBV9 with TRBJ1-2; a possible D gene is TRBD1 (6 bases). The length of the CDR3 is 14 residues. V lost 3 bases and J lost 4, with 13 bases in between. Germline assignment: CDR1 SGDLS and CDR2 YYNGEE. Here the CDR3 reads CASSASDRFYGYTF. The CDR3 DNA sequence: TGTGCCAGCAGCGCTTCGGACAGATTCTATGGCTACACCTTC.

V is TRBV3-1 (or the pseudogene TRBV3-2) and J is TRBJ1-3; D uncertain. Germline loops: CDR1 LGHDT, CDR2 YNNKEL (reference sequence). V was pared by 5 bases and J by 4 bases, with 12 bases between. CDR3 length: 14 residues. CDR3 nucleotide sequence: TGTGCCAGCAGCTCGCACAGCCTGGGAAACACCATATATTTT. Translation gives CASSSHSLGNTIYF.

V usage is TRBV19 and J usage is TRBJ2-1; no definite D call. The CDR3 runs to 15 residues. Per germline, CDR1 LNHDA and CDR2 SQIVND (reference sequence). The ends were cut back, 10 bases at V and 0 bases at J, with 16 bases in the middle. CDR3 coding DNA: TGTGCCACCGGTGCGTGGTCGTACTCCTACAATGAGCAGTTCTTC. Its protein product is CATGAWSYSYNEQFF. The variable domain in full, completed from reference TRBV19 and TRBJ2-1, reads DGGITQSPKYLFRKEGQNVTLSCEQNLNHDAMYWYRQDPGQGLRLIYYSQIVNDFQKGDIAEGYSVSREKKESFPLTVTSAQKNPTAFYLCATGAWSYSYNEQFFGPGTRLTVL.

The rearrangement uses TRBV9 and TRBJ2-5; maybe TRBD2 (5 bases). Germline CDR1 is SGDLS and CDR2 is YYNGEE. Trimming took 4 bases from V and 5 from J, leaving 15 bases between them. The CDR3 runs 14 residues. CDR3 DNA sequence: TGTGCCAGCAGCACCCGGACTTCCGCGGAGACCCAGTACTTC. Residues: CASSTRTSAETQYF. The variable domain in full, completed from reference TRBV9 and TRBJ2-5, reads DSGVTQTPKHLITATGQRVTLRCSPRSGDLSVYWYQQSLDQGLQFLIQYYNGEERAKGNILERFSAQQFPDLHSELNLSSLELGDSALYFCASSTRTSAETQYFGPGTRLLVL.

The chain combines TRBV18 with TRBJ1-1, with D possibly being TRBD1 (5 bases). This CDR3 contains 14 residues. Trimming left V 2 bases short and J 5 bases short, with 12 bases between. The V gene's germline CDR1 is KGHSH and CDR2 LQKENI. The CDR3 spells CASSPYGGKTEAFF. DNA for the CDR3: TGTGCCAGCTCACCATACGGGGGTAAAACTGAAGCTTTCTTT. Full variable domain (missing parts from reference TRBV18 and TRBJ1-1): NAGVMQNPRHLVRRRGQEARLRCSPMKGHSHVYWYRQLPEEGLKFMVYLQKENIIDESGMPKERFSAEFPKEGPSILRIQQVVRGDSAAYFCASSPYGGKTEAFFGQGTRLTVV.

Here the CDR3 reads CASSPSVPYGYTF. In DNA form, the CDR3 reads TGTGCCAGCAGCCCATCGGTCCCCTATGGCTACACCTTC. The chain has TRBV7-2 and TRBJ1-2; D not resolved. Trimming pared 5 bases from V and 4 bases from J, leaving 11 bases between. Germline V lookup: CDR1 SGHTA, CDR2 FQGNSA. This CDR3 contains 13 residues.

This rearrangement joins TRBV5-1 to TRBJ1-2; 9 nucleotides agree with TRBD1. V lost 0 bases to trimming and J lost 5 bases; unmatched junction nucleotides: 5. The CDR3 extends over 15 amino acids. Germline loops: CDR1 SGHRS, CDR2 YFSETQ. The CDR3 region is CASSLGGQGLYGYTF. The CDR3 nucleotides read TGCGCCAGCAGCTTGGGGGGACAGGGCCTTTATGGCTACACCTTC.

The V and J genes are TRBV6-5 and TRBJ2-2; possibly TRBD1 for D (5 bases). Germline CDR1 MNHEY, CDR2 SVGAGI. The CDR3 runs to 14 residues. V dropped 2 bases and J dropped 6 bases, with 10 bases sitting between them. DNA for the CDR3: TGTGCCAGCAGTTACACAGGTGGTCCCGGGGAGCTGTTTTTT. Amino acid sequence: CASSYTGGPGELFF.

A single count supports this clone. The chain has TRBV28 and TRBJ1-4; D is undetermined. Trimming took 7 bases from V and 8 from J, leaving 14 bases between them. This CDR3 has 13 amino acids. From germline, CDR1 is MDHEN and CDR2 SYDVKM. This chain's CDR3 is CASNLIRVEKLFF. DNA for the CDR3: TGTGCCAGCAATCTAATTCGGGTCGAAAAACTGTTTTTT.

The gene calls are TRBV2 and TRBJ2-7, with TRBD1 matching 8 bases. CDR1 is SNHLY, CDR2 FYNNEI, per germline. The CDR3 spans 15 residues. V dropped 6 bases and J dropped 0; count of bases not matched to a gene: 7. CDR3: CASRGRTGTSYEQYF. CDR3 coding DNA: TGTGCCAGCAGGGGGAGGACAGGGACCTCCTACGAGCAGTACTTC. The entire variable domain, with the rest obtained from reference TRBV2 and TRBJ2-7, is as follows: EPEVTQTPSHQVTQMGQEVILRCVPISNHLYFYWYRQILGQKVEFLVSFYNNEISEKSEIFDDQFSVERPDGSNFTLKIRSTKLEDSAMYFCASRGRTGTSYEQYFGPGTRLTVT.

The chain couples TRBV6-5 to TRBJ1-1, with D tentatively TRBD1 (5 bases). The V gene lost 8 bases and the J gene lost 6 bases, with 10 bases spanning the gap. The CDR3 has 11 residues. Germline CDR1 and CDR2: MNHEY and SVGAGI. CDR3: CASGGYPEAFF. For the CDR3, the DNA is TGTGCCAGCGGGGGGTACCCTGAAGCTTTCTTT.

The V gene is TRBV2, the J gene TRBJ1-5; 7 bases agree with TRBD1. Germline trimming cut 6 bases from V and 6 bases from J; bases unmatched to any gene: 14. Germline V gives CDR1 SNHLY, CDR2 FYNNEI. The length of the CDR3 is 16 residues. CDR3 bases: TGTGCCAGCAGCGCCGGACAGGAAAAGTTCGGTCAGCCCCAGCATTTT. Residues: CASSAGQEKFGQPQHF.